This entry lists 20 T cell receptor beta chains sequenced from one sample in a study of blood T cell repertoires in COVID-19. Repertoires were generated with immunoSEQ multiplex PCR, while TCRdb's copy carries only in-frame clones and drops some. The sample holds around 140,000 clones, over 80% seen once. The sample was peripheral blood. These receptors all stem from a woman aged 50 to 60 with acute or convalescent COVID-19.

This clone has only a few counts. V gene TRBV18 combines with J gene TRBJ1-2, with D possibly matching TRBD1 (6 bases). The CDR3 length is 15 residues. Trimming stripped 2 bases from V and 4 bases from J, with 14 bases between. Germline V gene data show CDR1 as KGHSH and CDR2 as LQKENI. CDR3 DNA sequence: TGTGCCAGCTCACCAAGCGCCGGGACATCCTATGGCTACACCTTC. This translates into CASSPSAGTSYGYTF.

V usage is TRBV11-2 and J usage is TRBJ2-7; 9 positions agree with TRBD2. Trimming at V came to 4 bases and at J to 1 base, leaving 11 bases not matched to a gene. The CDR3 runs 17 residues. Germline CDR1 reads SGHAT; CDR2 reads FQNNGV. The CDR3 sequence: CASSSTLLAGLSYEQYF. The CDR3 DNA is TGTGCCAGCAGCTCTACCCTACTAGCGGGTCTTTCCTACGAGCAGTACTTC.

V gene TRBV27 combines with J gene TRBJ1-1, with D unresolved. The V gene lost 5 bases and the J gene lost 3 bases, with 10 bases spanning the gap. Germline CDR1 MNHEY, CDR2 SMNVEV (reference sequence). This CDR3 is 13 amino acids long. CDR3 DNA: TGTGCCAGCAGTCTCCTAGCCTACACTGAAGCTTTCTTT. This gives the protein CASSLLAYTEAFF.

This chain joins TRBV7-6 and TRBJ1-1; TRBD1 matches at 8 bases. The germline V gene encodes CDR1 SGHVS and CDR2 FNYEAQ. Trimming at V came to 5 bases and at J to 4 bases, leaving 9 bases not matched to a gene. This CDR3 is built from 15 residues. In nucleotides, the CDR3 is TGTGCCAGCAGCCAACGGACAGGGAGGGGCACTGAAGCTTTCTTT. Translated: CASSQRTGRGTEAFF.

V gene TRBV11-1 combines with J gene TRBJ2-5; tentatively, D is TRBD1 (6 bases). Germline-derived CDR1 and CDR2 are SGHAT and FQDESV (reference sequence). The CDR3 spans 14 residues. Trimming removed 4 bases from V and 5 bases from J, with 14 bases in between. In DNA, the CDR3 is TGTGCCAGCAGCTCTACAGGGTTAGGGGAGACCCAGTACTTC. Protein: CASSSTGLGETQYF.

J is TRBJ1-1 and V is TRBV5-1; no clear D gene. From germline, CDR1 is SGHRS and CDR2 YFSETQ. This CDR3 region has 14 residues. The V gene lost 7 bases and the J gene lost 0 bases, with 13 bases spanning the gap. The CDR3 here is CASSERNMNTEAFF. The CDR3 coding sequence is TGCGCCAGCTCCGAACGAAACATGAACACTGAAGCTTTCTTT.

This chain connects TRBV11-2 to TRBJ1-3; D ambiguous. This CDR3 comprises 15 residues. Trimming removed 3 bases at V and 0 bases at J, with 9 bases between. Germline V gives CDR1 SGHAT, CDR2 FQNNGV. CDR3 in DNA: TGTGCCAGCAGCTTGACGGGAGACTCTGGAAACACCATATATTTT. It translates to CASSLTGDSGNTIYF.

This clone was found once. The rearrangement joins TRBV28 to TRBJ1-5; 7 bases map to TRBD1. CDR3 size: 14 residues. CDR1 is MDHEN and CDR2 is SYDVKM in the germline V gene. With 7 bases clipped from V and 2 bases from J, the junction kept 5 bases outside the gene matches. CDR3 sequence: CASTIGQGNQPQHF. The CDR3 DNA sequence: TGTGCCAGCACAATTGGACAGGGCAATCAGCCCCAGCATTTT.

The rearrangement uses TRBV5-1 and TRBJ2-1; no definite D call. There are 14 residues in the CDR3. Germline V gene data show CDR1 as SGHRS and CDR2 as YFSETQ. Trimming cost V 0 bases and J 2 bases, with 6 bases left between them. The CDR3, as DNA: TGCGCCAGCAGCTTGGGCGATCCCTACAATGAGCAGTTCTTC. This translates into CASSLGDPYNEQFF.

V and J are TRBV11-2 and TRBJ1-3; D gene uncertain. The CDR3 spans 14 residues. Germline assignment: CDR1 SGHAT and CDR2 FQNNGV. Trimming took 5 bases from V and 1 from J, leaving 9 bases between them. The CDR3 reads CASSRRESGNTIYF. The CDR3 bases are TGTGCCAGCAGCCGCCGGGAGTCTGGAAACACCATATATTTT. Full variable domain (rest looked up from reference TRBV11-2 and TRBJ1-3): EAGVAQSPRYKIIEKRQSVAFWCNPISGHATLYWYQQILGQGPKLLIQFQNNGVVDDSQLPKDRFSAERLKGVDSTLKIQPAKLEDSAVYLCASSRRESGNTIYFGEGSWLTVV.

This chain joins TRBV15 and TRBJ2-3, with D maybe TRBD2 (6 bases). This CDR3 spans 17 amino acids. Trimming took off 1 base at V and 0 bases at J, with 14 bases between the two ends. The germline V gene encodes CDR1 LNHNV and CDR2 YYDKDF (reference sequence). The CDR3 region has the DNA TGTGCCACCAGCAGAGGGGGACTTGGGATTAGCACAGATACGCAGTATTTT. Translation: CATSRGGLGISTDTQYF. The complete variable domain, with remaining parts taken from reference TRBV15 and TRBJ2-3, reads DAMVIQNPRYQVTQFGKPVTLSCSQTLNHNVMYWYQQKSSQAPKLLFHYYDKDFNNEADTPDNFQSRRPNTSFCFLDIRSPGLGDTAMYLCATSRGGLGISTDTQYFGPGTRLTVL.

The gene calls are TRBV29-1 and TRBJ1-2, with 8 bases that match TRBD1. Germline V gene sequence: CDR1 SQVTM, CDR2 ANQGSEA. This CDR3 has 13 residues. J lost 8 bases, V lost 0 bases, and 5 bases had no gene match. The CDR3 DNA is TGCAGCGTTGAAGAGGGCAGGGGGCTAGGCTACACCTTC. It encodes CSVEEGRGLGYTF.

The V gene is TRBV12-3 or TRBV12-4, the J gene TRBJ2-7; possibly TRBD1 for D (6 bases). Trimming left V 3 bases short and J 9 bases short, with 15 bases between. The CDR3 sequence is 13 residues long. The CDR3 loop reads CASSLDRTQGQYF. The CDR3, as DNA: TGTGCCAGCAGTTTGGACAGAACGCAGGGGCAGTACTTC.

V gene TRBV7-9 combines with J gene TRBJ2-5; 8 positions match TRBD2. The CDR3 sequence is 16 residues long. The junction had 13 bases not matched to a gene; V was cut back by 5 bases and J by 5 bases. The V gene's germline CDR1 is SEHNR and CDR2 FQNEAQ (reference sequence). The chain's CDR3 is CASSPTPPGRGETQYF. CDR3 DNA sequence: TGTGCCAGCAGCCCCACACCGCCCGGGAGGGGTGAGACCCAGTACTTC.

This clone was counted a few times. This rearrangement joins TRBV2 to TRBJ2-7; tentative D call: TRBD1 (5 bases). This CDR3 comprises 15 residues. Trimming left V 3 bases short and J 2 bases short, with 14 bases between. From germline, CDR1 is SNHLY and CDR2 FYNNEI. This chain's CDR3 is CASSEGRVIPYEQYF. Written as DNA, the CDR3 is TGTGCCAGCAGTGAGGGCAGGGTTATACCCTACGAGCAGTACTTC.

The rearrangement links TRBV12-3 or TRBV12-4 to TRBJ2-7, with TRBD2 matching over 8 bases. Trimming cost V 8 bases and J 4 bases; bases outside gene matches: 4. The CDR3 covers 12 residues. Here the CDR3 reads CASRGLAYEQYF. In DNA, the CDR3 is TGTGCCAGCCGAGGACTAGCATACGAGCAGTACTTC.

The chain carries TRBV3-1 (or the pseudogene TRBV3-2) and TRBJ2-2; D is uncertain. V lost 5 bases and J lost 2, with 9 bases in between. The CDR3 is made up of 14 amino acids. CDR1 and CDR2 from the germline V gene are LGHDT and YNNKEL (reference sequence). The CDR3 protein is CASSSSVNTGELFF. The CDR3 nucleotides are TGTGCCAGCAGCTCCTCGGTAAACACCGGGGAGCTGTTTTTT.

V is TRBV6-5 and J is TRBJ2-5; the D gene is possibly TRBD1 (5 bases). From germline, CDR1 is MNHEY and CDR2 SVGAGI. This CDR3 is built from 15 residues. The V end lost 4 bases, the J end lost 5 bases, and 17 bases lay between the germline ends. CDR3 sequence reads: CASSSPSQGEETQYF. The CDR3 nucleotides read TGTGCCAGCAGTTCCCCGAGTCAGGGCGAGGAGACCCAGTACTTC.

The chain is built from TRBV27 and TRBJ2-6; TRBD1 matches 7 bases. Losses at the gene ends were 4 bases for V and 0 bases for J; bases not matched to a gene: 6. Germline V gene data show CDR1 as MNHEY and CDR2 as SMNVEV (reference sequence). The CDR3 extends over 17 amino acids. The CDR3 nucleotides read TGTGCCAGCAGTTCCCGGGACAGAAGCTCTGGGGCCAACGTCCTGACTTTC. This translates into CASSSRDRSSGANVLTF.

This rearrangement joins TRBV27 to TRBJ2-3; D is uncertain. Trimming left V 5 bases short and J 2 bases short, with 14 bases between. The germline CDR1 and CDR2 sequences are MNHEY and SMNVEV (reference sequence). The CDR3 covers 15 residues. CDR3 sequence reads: CASSGLSVVTDTQYF. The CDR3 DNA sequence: TGTGCCAGCAGTGGTTTGAGCGTTGTCACAGATACGCAGTATTTT.